Presented here are 8 T cell receptor beta chains from one specimen sequenced in a study of blood T cells in healthy people across ages. PCR was performed a second time for about 7 to 11 cycles using a sample-barcoded 5' primer and a J-beta primer mix. TCRdb used MiXCR to reprocess the 5' RACE reads, holding one entry per CDR3 protein. Of some 1.4 million distinct CDR3 sequences listed, about 43% are singletons. Material for sequencing was blood. All receptors derive from a woman aged 18-30 years in good health.

The chain combines TRBV4-1 with TRBJ1-1; a weak D match, TRBD1 (5 bases). Trimming stripped 3 bases from V and 4 bases from J, with 21 bases between. The CDR3 runs 17 residues. The germline V gene has CDR1 MGHRA and CDR2 YSYEKL. In nucleotides, the CDR3 is TGCGCCAGCAGCCAGAATAAAGGGGTGAAGGATCTCACTGAAGCTTTCTTT. Its translation is CASSQNKGVKDLTEAFF.

This clonotype was seen only a few times. The V and J genes are TRBV5-1 and TRBJ2-3; tentatively, D is TRBD1 or TRBD2 (5 bases each). Looked up from germline, CDR1 is SGHRS and CDR2 is YFSETQ. V lost 0 bases, J lost 3 bases, and 11 bases lay in between. The length of the CDR3 is 15 residues. CDR3 DNA sequence: TGCGCCAGCAGCTTGGCCGGGACGATTACAGATACGCAGTATTTT. Translation gives CASSLAGTITDTQYF.

This clonotype turned up a few times. The chain recombines TRBV30 with TRBJ1-2; D remains unclear. V lost 2 bases and J lost 5, with 9 bases in between. The CDR3 loop spans 12 amino acids. The germline V gene encodes CDR1 GTSNPN and CDR2 SVGIG (reference sequence). Here the CDR3 reads CAWSTSGYGYTF. The CDR3 DNA reads TGTGCCTGGAGTACATCAGGATATGGCTACACCTTC. Using reference TRBV30 and TRBJ1-2 for the parts outside the CDR3, the full variable domain is SQTIHQWPATLVQPVGSPLSLECTVEGTSNPNLYWYRQAAGRGLQLLFYSVGIGQISSEVPQNLSASRPQDRQFILSSKKLLLSDSGFYLCAWSTSGYGYTFGSGTRLTVV.

The chain employs TRBV24-1 and TRBJ2-3; 9 bases align to TRBD2. The length of the CDR3 is 16 residues. The germline V gene has CDR1 KGHDR and CDR2 SFDVKD. The trim removed 3 bases at V and 6 bases at J, leaving 9 bases unmatched. CDR3: CATSDQAGGLLDTQYF. In DNA, the CDR3 is TGTGCCACCAGTGATCAAGCGGGGGGACTTCTGGATACGCAGTATTTT.

This clonotype was counted between two and nine times. V is TRBV25-1 and J is TRBJ2-1; TRBD2 agrees at 8 bases. The CDR3 is 11 amino acids. From germline, CDR1 is MGHDK and CDR2 SYGVNS. The ends lost 3 bases at V and 15 bases at J; junction bases unmatched: 4. The CDR3 spells CASSDPGLVFF. The CDR3 nucleotides read TGTGCCAGCAGTGATCCGGGACTAGTGTTCTTC. Full variable domain (remainder filled in from reference TRBV25-1 and TRBJ2-1): EADIYQTPRYLVIGTGKKITLECSQTMGHDKMYWYQQDPGMELHLIHYSYGVNSTEKGDLSSESTVSRIRTEHFPLTLESARPSHTSQYLCASSDPGLVFFGPGTRLTVL.

This chain uses TRBV7-3 with TRBJ2-3; D is perhaps TRBD2 (5 bases). CDR1 is SGHTA, CDR2 FQGTGA, per germline. This CDR3 spans 14 amino acids. Trimming stripped 5 bases from V and 4 bases from J, with 13 bases between. The CDR3 coding sequence is TGTGCCAGCAGCACCTCGACTACGGCAGATACGCAGTATTTT. This codes for CASSTSTTADTQYF.

This clonotype was detected only a few times. The rearrangement uses TRBV4-1 and TRBJ2-1; D unresolved. The CDR3 runs 12 residues. V was shortened by 3 bases and J by 4 bases, with 4 bases between the two germline ends. The germline V gene encodes CDR1 MGHRA and CDR2 YSYEKL. The CDR3 here is CASSHLYNEQFF. The CDR3 DNA reads as TGCGCCAGCAGCCACTTATACAATGAGCAGTTCTTC.

In nucleotides, the CDR3 is TGTGCCAGCAGCTTAGAGGCGACGCCAACTGGGGCCAACGTCCTGACTTTC. Its translation is CASSLEATPTGANVLTF. This rearrangement joins TRBV11-1 to TRBJ2-6; no clear D. The CDR3 is made up of 17 amino acids. Deletions cut 1 base from V and 2 bases from J, with 12 bases between. CDR1 is SGHAT and CDR2 is FQDESV in the germline V gene (reference sequence).